Listed below are T cell receptor beta chains from one sample, sequenced in a study of T cells in Graves' hyperthyroidism and ophthalmopathy. TCRdb reprocessed the multiplex PCR reads via MiXCR and lists one record per CDR3 protein. This table holds about 380,000 distinct CDR3 sequences, more than 14% found once. Sequenced input: blood. The receptors were sampled from a woman in her thirties with Graves' ophthalmopathy. Each CDR3 is given with its conserved first and last residue. The D gene is left open where the match is weak. Only some rows state a clone size, as once, few, many or a class for expanded clones.

J gene	clone size	D gene	V gene	CDR3 protein	CDR3 DNA
TRBJ2-3	many	.	TRBV12-3/TRBV12-4	CASSPGHSTDTQYF	TGTGCCAGCAGCCCGGGACACAGCACAGATACGCAGTATTTT
TRBJ2-3	many	TRBD1	TRBV7-9	CASSSQSGTGGRDTQYF	TGTGCCAGCAGCTCGCAATCCGGGACAGGAGGACGAGATACGCAGTATTTT
TRBJ2-7	many	TRBD2	TRBV7-8	CASSQSGTSGAQSYEQYF	TGTGCCAGCAGCCAATCCGGGACTAGCGGGGCCCAATCCTACGAGCAGTACTTC
TRBJ1-4	many	TRBD1	TRBV11-2	CASRHNRGKALGEKLFF	TGTGCCAGCAGACATAACAGGGGGAAGGCATTGGGCGAAAAACTGTTTTTT
TRBJ2-7	many	.	TRBV7-9	CASSSYWQGNSYEQYF	TGTGCCAGCAGCTCCTATTGGCAGGGGAACTCCTACGAGCAGTACTTC
TRBJ2-2	.	.	TRBV11-2	CASSLRVPDTGELFF	TGTGCCAGCAGCTTGAGGGTACCGGACACCGGGGAGCTGTTTTTT
TRBJ2-1	many	.	TRBV6-1	CASSEADQYNEQFF	TGTGCCAGCAGTGAAGCGGATCAGTACAATGAGCAGTTCTTC
TRBJ1-2	.	TRBD1	TRBV6-1	CASSVTGGLYGYTF	TGTGCCAGCAGTGTGACAGGGGGCCTGTATGGCTACACCTTC
TRBJ2-1	many	.	TRBV20-1	CSASPGLFEQFF	TGCAGTGCTAGTCCAGGGCTTTTTGAGCAGTTCTTC
TRBJ2-7	few	.	TRBV7-9	CASSLRGEGMGEQYF	TGTGCCAGCAGCTTACGGGGTGAGGGGATGGGCGAGCAGTACTTC
TRBJ1-1	many	TRBD1	TRBV13	CASSTGVGTEAFF	TGTGCCAGCAGCACAGGGGTAGGGACTGAAGCTTTCTTT
TRBJ1-2	few	.	TRBV6-6	CASSYSVPRGGYTF	TGTGCCAGCAGTTACTCAGTACCTCGAGGGGGCTACACCTTC
TRBJ2-3	many	.	TRBV11-2	CASSTVPPNTQYF	TGTGCCAGCAGCACAGTTCCTCCGAATACGCAGTATTTT
TRBJ1-3	few	.	TRBV19	CASSIRTPTSGNTIYF	TGTGCCAGTAGTATAAGGACGCCTACCTCTGGAAACACCATATATTTT
TRBJ1-5	many	.	TRBV28	CASRLGTDQPQHF	TGTGCCAGCAGGCTAGGGACCGATCAGCCCCAGCATTTT
TRBJ2-1	once	.	TRBV2	CASIGTGSYDEQFF	TGTGCCAGCATAGGGACTGGCTCCTACGATGAGCAGTTCTTT
TRBJ2-7	many	.	TRBV18	CASSPATGPLEEQYF	TGTGCCAGCTCACCGGCTACCGGGCCCCTGGAGGAGCAGTACTTC
TRBJ2-1	many	TRBD1	TRBV3-1	CASSQRIREGQGAYNEQFF	TGTGCCAGCAGCCAAAGGATCCGTGAGGGACAGGGGGCATACAATGAGCAGTTCTTC
TRBJ2-7	many	TRBD2	TRBV20-1	CSASTSGGVRVYEQYF	TGCAGTGCTAGTACTAGCGGGGGGGTACGAGTCTACGAGCAGTACTTC
TRBJ1-5	many	.	TRBV6-1	CARAREAGNQPQHF	TGTGCCAGGGCCCGGGAGGCAGGGAATCAGCCCCAGCATTTT
TRBJ2-3	many	.	TRBV12-3/TRBV12-4	CASSPSLGRLTQYF	TGTGCCAGCAGTCCTAGCCTAGGACGTTTAACGCAGTATTTT
TRBJ2-5	few	.	TRBV6-5	CASSYFGSQYF	TGTGCCAGCAGTTACTTCGGTTCCCAGTACTTC
TRBJ2-5	once	TRBD1	TRBV2	CASSGTGAPREYF	TGTGCCAGCAGTGGGACAGGGGCCCCAAGGGAGTACTTC
TRBJ2-5	few	TRBD1	TRBV6-6	CASSYRTGDTETQYF	TGTGCCAGCAGTTACCGGACAGGGGATACGGAGACCCAGTACTTC
TRBJ1-1	many	TRBD1	TRBV29-1	CSAGGQENTEAFF	TGCAGCGCAGGGGGGCAGGAGAACACTGAAGCTTTCTTT
TRBJ1-1	many	TRBD1	TRBV20-1	CSAGDRVLLLRTEAFF	TGCAGTGCTGGCGACAGGGTCTTGTTGTTGCGGACTGAAGCTTTCTTT
TRBJ2-7	many	.	TRBV20-1	CSAERGDSSSYEQYF	TGCAGTGCCGAACGGGGTGATTCGAGCTCCTACGAGCAGTACTTC
TRBJ1-4	.	.	TRBV28	CASSPLRGATNEKLFF	TGTGCCAGCAGTCCTCTCCGGGGGGCAACTAATGAAAAACTGTTTTTT
TRBJ2-5	many	TRBD2	TRBV29-1	CSVEWAGGLPPRQETQYF	TGCAGCGTTGAATGGGCGGGGGGTCTTCCCCCTCGACAAGAGACCCAGTACTTC
TRBJ2-7	many	.	TRBV11-2	CASSPRWGHLTYEQYF	TGTGCCAGCAGCCCTAGGTGGGGACACTTAACGTACGAGCAGTACTTC
TRBJ1-2	many	.	TRBV18	CASTRTDTLYGYTF	TGTGCCAGCACGCGAACGGACACCCTCTATGGCTACACCTTC
TRBJ2-2	many	TRBD2	TRBV2	CASSESSGVTGELFF	TGTGCCAGCAGTGAGTCCAGCGGGGTCACCGGGGAGCTGTTTTTT